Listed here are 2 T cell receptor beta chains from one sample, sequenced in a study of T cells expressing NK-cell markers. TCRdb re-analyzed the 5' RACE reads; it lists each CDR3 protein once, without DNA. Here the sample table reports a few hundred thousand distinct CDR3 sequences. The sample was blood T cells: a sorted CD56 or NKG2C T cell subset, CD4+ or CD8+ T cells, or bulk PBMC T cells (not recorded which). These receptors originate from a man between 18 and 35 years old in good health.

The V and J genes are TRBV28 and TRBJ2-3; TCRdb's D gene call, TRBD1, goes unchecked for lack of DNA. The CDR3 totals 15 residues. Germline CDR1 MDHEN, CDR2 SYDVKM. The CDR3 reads CASMGPGHPTDTQYF.

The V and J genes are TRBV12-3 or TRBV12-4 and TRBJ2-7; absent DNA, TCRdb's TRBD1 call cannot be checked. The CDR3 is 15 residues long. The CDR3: CASRIGQGSTYEQYF.